This T cell receptor (beta chain) is from a study of shared T cell receptors in the human thymus. Repertoires were generated with immunoSEQ multiplex PCR, while TCRdb's copy carries only in-frame clones and drops some. The data show hundreds of thousands of clones, over 75% seen once. CDR3 length: 15 residues. Germline-derived CDR1 and CDR2 are LNHDA and SQIVND (reference sequence). Between the trimmed V and J ends, which lost 4 bases and 1 base, there was a span of 13 bases. This clone was seen more than once but under ten times. These data were likewise used in another study, on human thymus T cells. That report adds: Congenital heart defects were the reason for the corrective surgery that the donors, healthy Finnish infants, were having. Thymic samples were excised during corrective heart operations. Usage of V and J genes appeared biased in thymic and blood repertoires.

The sequence derives from a boy under three years old with a congenital heart defect. The V and J genes are TRBV19 and TRBJ2-5, with a possible D match to TRBD2 (6 bases). Source material: thymocytes. CDR3 bases: TGTGCCAGTAGTACACTAGCAGCCCCCCAAGAGACCCAGTACTTC. It specifies CASSTLAAPQETQYF.